Listed below are T cell receptor beta chains from one sample, sequenced in a study of CD8 T cells in Susac syndrome. From the immunoSEQ multiplex PCR reads, TCRdb called clonotypes with MiXCR, one entry per CDR3 protein. The sample has fewer than 350,000 distinct CDR3 sequences; 70% to 90% are singletons. Sequenced input: CD8+ T cells from PBMCs. The source of these receptors is a human donor with multiple sclerosis. The CDR3 runs from the conserved cysteine through the conserved F or W. D genes are given only for firm matches. Clone size is given for some rows only: seen once, a few or many times, or a class if the clone is expanded.

. TRBJ2-5 TRBD2 TRBV30 14 TGTGCCTGGGATAGCGGGAGGGCCGTGGAGACCCAGTACTTC CAWDSGRAVETQYF
. TRBJ1-2 TRBD1 TRBV4-3 15 TGCGCCAGCAGCCAAGATCGTGTAGTAGGGGGCGGCTACACCTTC CASSQDRVVGGGYTF
. TRBJ2-5 TRBD2 TRBV3-1 19 TGTGCCAGCGAGGGGCTAGCGGGACCCCCCAGTAATGGGCGAGAGACCCAGTACTTC CASEGLAGPPSNGRETQYF
. TRBJ1-2 . TRBV4-1 16 TGCGCCAGCAGCCGTGAGACGGGACTCACTAACTATGGCTACACCTTC CASSRETGLTNYGYTF
. TRBJ2-1 . TRBV29-1 12 TGCAGCGTTGGTACTAGTAGCAATGAGCAGTTCTTC CSVGTSSNEQFF
few TRBJ2-7 . TRBV2 16 TGTGCCAGCAGTGAGGGGGACACAGGGCAAGGCTACGAGCAGTACTTC CASSEGDTGQGYEQYF
. TRBJ2-1 TRBD2 TRBV24-1 15 TGTGCCACCGGAATGACTAGCGGGGCGTACAATGAGCAGTTCTTC CATGMTSGAYNEQFF
. TRBJ2-1 TRBD1 TRBV19 13 TGTGCCAGTAGTTTCGGACAGGGAGCTGAGCAGTTCTTC CASSFGQGAEQFF
. TRBJ1-2 . TRBV5-4 16 TGTGCCAGCAGCTTGGCCTATGGCCTAGCTAACTATGGCTACACCTTC CASSLAYGLANYGYTF
. TRBJ1-4 . TRBV27 14 TGTGCCAGCAGTCGCGGAGGAACTAATGAAAAACTGTTTTTT CASSRGGTNEKLFF
. TRBJ1-5 . TRBV20-1 16 TGCAGTGCTAGAGACAGGGAAGCGTTTAGCAATCAGCCCCAGCATTTT CSARDREAFSNQPQHF
. TRBJ2-1 . TRBV5-5 14 TGTGCCAGCAACTTGGGAGGGGGGTACAATGAGCAGTTCTTC CASNLGGGYNEQFF
. TRBJ2-7 . TRBV6-1 8 TGTGCCAGCGGGACGCTGAACTTC CASGTLNF
. TRBJ2-5 . TRBV12-3/TRBV12-4 12 TGTGCCAGCAGTTCGGGTGGAGAGACCCAGTACTTC CASSSGGETQYF
. TRBJ1-1 . TRBV27 15 TGTGCCAGCAGGATCACTCCATCGGGACAAAGTGTAGCTTTCTTT CASRITPSGQSVAFF
. TRBJ2-3 . TRBV28 15 TGTGCCAGCACCGCCCGGGTCTTTATCACAGATACGCAGTATTTT CASTARVFITDTQYF
. TRBJ1-1 . TRBV7-9 14 TGTGCCAGCAGCGGGACGTCAGAGTACACTGAAGCTTTCTTT CASSGTSEYTEAFF
. TRBJ2-1 TRBD2 TRBV7-9 17 TGTGCCAGCAGCCCCGGACTAGCGGGAGCGTCCTACAATGAGCAGTTCTTC CASSPGLAGASYNEQFF
. TRBJ1-2 TRBD1 TRBV5-6 13 TGTGCCAGCACGCACCTACAGGGGGCCAGCTACACCTTC CASTHLQGASYTF
. TRBJ2-1 . TRBV4-1 16 TGCGCCAGCAGCCAAGAATTCGGAATCGCCTACAATGAGCAGTTCTTC CASSQEFGIAYNEQFF
. TRBJ2-1 TRBD2 TRBV20-1 15 TGCAGTGCTAGAATATCTAGCGGGGTGTACAATGAGCAGTTCTTC CSARISSGVYNEQFF
. TRBJ2-1 . TRBV6-2/TRBV6-3 12 TGTGCCAGCAGACCCTCCTACAATGAGCAGTTCTTC CASRPSYNEQFF
. TRBJ2-7 . TRBV6-1 11 TGTGCCAGCCAGGCTGGGCTCGAGCAGTACTTC CASQAGLEQYF
. TRBJ1-6 . TRBV20-1 16 TGCAGTGCTAGAGATCCTGACAGTGGGTATAATTCACCCCTCCACTTT CSARDPDSGYNSPLHF
. TRBJ2-1 TRBD2 TRBV7-8 16 TGTGCCAGCAGCACTAGAGCGGGAGGGCCCTACAATGAGCAGTTCTTC CASSTRAGGPYNEQFF
. TRBJ2-1 . TRBV7-9 15 TGTGCCAGCAGCTTGATTCCTAGTTTTGTGTATGAGCAGTTCTTC CASSLIPSFVYEQFF
. TRBJ1-5 TRBD1 TRBV7-7 14 TGTGCCAGCAGCGCGGGACAGAACAATCAGCCCCAGCATTTT CASSAGQNNQPQHF
. TRBJ2-3 TRBD2 TRBV7-9 16 TGTGCCAGCAGCTTAGCGCTCGGGAGGGAAAGCCGCACGCAGTATTTT CASSLALGRESRTQYF
. TRBJ2-1 . TRBV12-3/TRBV12-4 15 TGTGCCAGCAGTCCTACCTCGTTCCGGATCCGTGAGCAGTTCTTC CASSPTSFRIREQFF
. TRBJ1-4 . TRBV7-9 13 TGTGCCAGCGCGGAAAGGGCCGATGAAAAACTGTTTTTT CASAERADEKLFF
. TRBJ2-1 TRBD2 TRBV24-1 15 TGTGCCACCAGTGTAAAAGGACTAGCCGCCAATGAGCAGTTCTTC CATSVKGLAANEQFF
once TRBJ2-1 . TRBV19 15 TGTGCCAGTAGTGGCCGGGTCCTCTCCTACAATGAGCAGTTCTTC CASSGRVLSYNEQFF
. TRBJ2-7 TRBD1 TRBV2 13 TGTGCCAGCTTCAAGGACAGGGCGAAAGAGCAGTACTTC CASFKDRAKEQYF
. TRBJ1-1 TRBD1 TRBV27 15 TGTGCCAGCAGTTTACTCGGGACAGGGCCTACTGAAGCTTTCTTT CASSLLGTGPTEAFF
. TRBJ2-7 TRBD2 TRBV6-1 18 TGTGCCAGCAGAGATATCGGGGGACTAGCGGGAGGTGTCGACGAGCAGTACTTC CASRDIGGLAGGVDEQYF